These 15 T cell receptor beta chains came from one sample sequenced in a study of T cell repertoires in cytomegalovirus infection. TCRdb reprocessed the reads with MiXCR, giving one entry per CDR3 protein. The sample lists approximately 770,000 distinct CDR3 sequences, just under 30% occurring once. Their target antigens are unknown. Sample: cultured CD8+ T cells from PBMCs, taken from culture after CMV antigen stimulation. Every receptor here comes from a human donor in good health (CMV status not recorded). Some clones in this sample may be carry-over from other donors' samples.

This chain uses TRBV4-1 with TRBJ1-5; TRBD1 agrees at 8 bases. The CDR3 contains 17 residues. The junction had 8 bases not matched to a gene; V was cut back by 0 bases and J by 4 bases. Germline lookup yields CDR1 MGHRA and CDR2 YSYEKL. The DNA for the CDR3 is TGCGCCAGCAGCCAAGAGCCCTGGCAGGGGGCGAATCAGCCCCAGCATTTT. Its translation is CASSQEPWQGANQPQHF.

This chain uses TRBV19 with TRBJ1-1; maybe TRBD1 (6 bases). The CDR3 has 14 residues. Looked up from germline, CDR1 is LNHDA and CDR2 is SQIVND (reference sequence). The V gene lost 7 bases and the J gene lost 1 base, with 13 bases spanning the gap. The CDR3 DNA reads as TGTGCCAGTATCCCCAGGGGAAAGAACACTGAAGCTTTCTTT. Translation gives CASIPRGKNTEAFF.

CDR3 sequence: CASSQDLKLGGEETQYF. In DNA, the CDR3 is TGCGCCAGCAGCCAAGATCTTAAGCTCGGGGGTGAAGAGACCCAGTACTTC. The chain joins TRBV4-3 to TRBJ2-5, with D perhaps TRBD2 (6 bases). The CDR3 sequence is 17 residues long. Per the germline V gene, CDR1 is LGHNA and CDR2 is YSLEER. V lost 0 bases and J 3 bases, leaving 17 bases between the germline ends.

CDR3 sequence: CASSFGQSYEQYV. CDR3 DNA: TGTGCCAGCAGCTTCGGACAGAGCTACGAGCAGTACGTC. The J gene is TRBJ2-7, the V gene TRBV7-6; weak D call: TRBD1 (6 bases). Germline V lookup: CDR1 SGHVS, CDR2 FNYEAQ. Trimming cost V 3 bases and J 3 bases, with 9 bases left between them. This CDR3 is built from 13 residues.

The chain has TRBV12-3 or TRBV12-4 and TRBJ2-1; D may be TRBD1 or TRBD2 (5 bases each). This CDR3 region has 16 residues. Trimming left V 7 bases short and J 2 bases short, with 18 bases between. The CDR3 sequence: CASTLGKGSPYNEQFF. CDR3 coding DNA: TGTGCCAGCACCCTAGGGAAGGGGAGTCCCTACAATGAGCAGTTCTTC.

This clonotype turned up a few times. The chain couples TRBV12-5 to TRBJ2-1; 10 nucleotides agree with TRBD2. V gave up 6 bases and J gave up 7 bases; unmatched junction bases: 6. The CDR3 has 14 residues. CDR1 LGHNT and CDR2 FRNRAP come from the germline V gene. The CDR3 nucleotides are TGTGCTAGTGGAACTAGCGGGGTGGATAATGAGCAGTTCTTC. Its protein product is CASGTSGVDNEQFF.

The chain couples TRBV6-1 to TRBJ2-1; 7 bases map to TRBD1. This CDR3 spans 12 amino acids. Germline CDR1 is MNHNS and CDR2 is SASEGT. Trimming took 7 bases from V and 7 from J; bases not matched to a gene: 4. CDR3 region: CASTQGVNEQFF. The CDR3 coding sequence is TGTGCCAGCACGCAGGGGGTAAATGAGCAGTTCTTC.

Only a few counts were recorded for this clonotype. The rearrangement links TRBV7-4 to TRBJ2-7; 8 bases fit TRBD2. V was clipped by 5 bases and J by 0 bases; unmatched bases: 9. CDR1 and CDR2 (germline): SGHVT, SQSDAQ. The CDR3 contains 16 residues. The CDR3: CASSPPTSGSSYEQYF. CDR3 nucleotide sequence: TGTGCCAGCAGCCCCCCCACTAGCGGAAGCTCCTACGAGCAGTACTTC. The full variable domain, completed using reference TRBV7-4 and TRBJ2-7, is GAGVSQSPRYKVAKRGRDVALRCDSISGHVTLYWYRQTLGQGSEVLTYSQSDAQRDKSGRPSGRFSAERPERSVSTLKIQRTEQGDSAVYLCASSPPTSGSSYEQYFGPGTRLTVT.

The genes are TRBV6-2 or TRBV6-3 and TRBJ2-7, with a possible D match to TRBD2 (5 bases). The CDR3 runs to 15 residues. Trimming took 0 bases from V and 4 from J, leaving 13 bases between them. Per germline, CDR1 MNHEY and CDR2 SVGEGT. This CDR3 is CASSYSRRSGYEQYV. DNA of the CDR3: TGTGCCAGCAGTTACTCTCGGAGGTCGGGATACGAGCAGTACGTC.

This clonotype was observed a few times. The genes are TRBV19 and TRBJ1-6, with a weak D call TRBD1 (6 bases). This CDR3 is built from 15 residues. Trimming stripped 7 bases from V and 6 bases from J, with 16 bases between. Per the germline V gene, CDR1 is LNHDA and CDR2 is SQIVND (reference sequence). Here the CDR3 DNA reads TGTGCCAGTACCTCCCGAGGGGGTGGTAATTCACCCCTCCACTTT. This sequence encodes CASTSRGGGNSPLHF. The variable domain in full, completed from reference TRBV19 and TRBJ1-6, reads DGGITQSPKYLFRKEGQNVTLSCEQNLNHDAMYWYRQDPGQGLRLIYYSQIVNDFQKGDIAEGYSVSREKKESFPLTVTSAQKNPTAFYLCASTSRGGGNSPLHFGNGTRLTVT.

This rearrangement joins TRBV7-6 to TRBJ1-1; a weak D match, TRBD1 (5 bases). CDR3 length: 14 amino acids. Per the germline V gene, CDR1 is SGHVS and CDR2 is FNYEAQ. The V gene lost 5 bases and the J gene lost 3 bases, with 13 bases spanning the gap. The CDR3 region has the DNA TGTGCCAGCAGCCCAAGGAAGGGGTACACTGAAGCTTTCTTT. It encodes CASSPRKGYTEAFF.

In its sample, this clonotype was seen a few times. The chain combines TRBV6-2 or TRBV6-3 with TRBJ1-1, with a tentative D call TRBD1 (5 bases). V lost 5 bases, J lost 1 base, and 23 bases lay in between. This CDR3 has 18 amino acids. Germline loops: CDR1 MNHEY, CDR2 SVGEGT. The CDR3 DNA reads TGTGCCAGCAGTAACCCGGGACTCCGTACATTCTCGAACACTGAAGCTTTCTTT. Translating it yields CASSNPGLRTFSNTEAFF.

The table lists this clonotype with a few counts. The chain carries TRBV7-9 and TRBJ2-7; TRBD1 aligns across 10 bases. Germline CDR1 and CDR2: SEHNR and FQNEAQ (reference sequence). This CDR3 region has 16 residues. V trimming: 3 bases; J trimming: 2 bases; junction bases outside the gene matches: 7. DNA for the CDR3: TGTGCCAGCAGCTTCGACCGGGACAGGGGTCCCTACGAGCAGTACTTC. It translates to CASSFDRDRGPYEQYF. Full variable domain (rest looked up from reference TRBV7-9 and TRBJ2-7): DTGVSQNPRHKITKRGQNVTFRCDPISEHNRLYWYRQTLGQGPEFLTYFQNEAQLEKSRLLSDRFSAERPKGSFSTLEIQRTEQGDSAMYLCASSFDRDRGPYEQYFGPGTRLTVT.

This clonotype turned up a few times. The V gene is TRBV11-2, the J gene TRBJ2-7, with D unresolved. The CDR3 has 13 residues. Between the trimmed V and J ends, which lost 0 bases and 6 bases, there was a span of 9 bases. Per germline, CDR1 SGHAT and CDR2 FQNNGV. The CDR3 DNA sequence: TGTGCCAGCAGCTTAGATCCTCCCTTCGAGCAGTACGTC. Protein sequence: CASSLDPPFEQYV.

The J gene is TRBJ1-5, the V gene TRBV19; D gene unclear. Per germline, CDR1 LNHDA and CDR2 SQIVND (reference sequence). V lost 2 bases and J 6 bases, leaving 5 bases between the germline ends. This CDR3 is built from 12 residues. CDR3 sequence (DNA): TGTGCCAGTAGTATACCCTTTCAGCCCCAGCATTTT. Translation: CASSIPFQPQHF.